The text below deals with one T cell receptor (beta chain). The protocol was immunoSEQ multiplex PCR, while the TCRdb copy is restricted to in-frame clones and leaves out a portion. The data hold around 270,000 clones, with roughly 84% observed a single time. The data were obtained in a study of blood T cell repertoires in COVID-19. The CDR3 spans 12 residues. Germline lookup yields CDR1 PRHDT and CDR2 FYEKMQ (reference sequence). V lost 5 bases and J lost 6, with 10 bases in between. This receptor was identified in a woman in her 40s who had recovered from COVID-19. V gene TRBV13 combines with J gene TRBJ1-1; D perhaps matches TRBD1 (6 bases). What was sequenced was peripheral blood. The CDR3 region has the DNA TGTGCCAGCAGCGCAGGGGTCGCTGAAGCTTTCTTT. This gives the protein CASSAGVAEAFF.